The sequence of this T cell receptor beta chain was determined in a study of T cell changes during pregnancy in multiple sclerosis. Assay used: immunoSEQ multiplex PCR; TCRdb lists only in-frame clones, some missing. The data contain some 100,000 clones, approximately 90% of them singletons. Only one count was recorded for this clone. Trimming left V 0 bases short and J 0 bases short, with 11 bases between. Germline V gives CDR1 GTSNPN, CDR2 SVGIG (reference sequence). This CDR3 is 16 amino acids long. The TCR comes from a female donor with multiple sclerosis, enrolled in a pregnancy study. Sequences were derived from peripheral blood, sampled in the second trimester of pregnancy. The chain is built from TRBV30 and TRBJ1-4; D is uncertain. CDR3 sequence reads: CAWSVGGGPTNEKLFF. The CDR3 DNA reads as TGTGCCTGGAGTGTAGGTGGAGGGCCAACTAATGAAAAACTGTTTTTT.